This TCR beta chain was obtained from a study of T cells after yellow fever vaccination. V was shortened by 1 base and J by 5 bases, with 12 bases between the two germline ends. This CDR3 region has 14 residues. The germline gives CDR1 SGHRS, CDR2 YFSETQ. General study results and limits: Weaker overall, the secondary response nonetheless peaked faster (day 5 versus 15).

TCRdb re-called the 5' RACE reads through MiXCR, storing one row per CDR3 protein. Altogether roughly 500,000 distinct CDR3 sequences are present, 15% to 20% being singletons, with the ten largest covering 13% to 15%. A few counts support this clonotype. Its antigen is unidentified. The clonotype originates from a young man who received the YFV17D yellow fever vaccine. Material: PBMCs, obtained 15 days after the yellow fever booster vaccination. This chain links TRBV5-1 with TRBJ1-1; TRBD1 is a possible D gene (5 bases). DNA for the CDR3: TGCGCCAGCAGCTTGATGGGGGAAGGAACTGAAGCTTTCTTT. As protein: CASSLMGEGTEAFF.